One and the same sample provided the 18 T cell receptor beta chains below, sequenced in a study of response to subunit inactivated influenza vaccine. A single record per CDR3 protein comes from TCRdb applying MiXCR to the RT-PCR reads. The sample has more than 600,000 distinct CDR3 sequences, around a sixth seen once. The input for sequencing was PBMCs from blood, taken 5 days after vaccination. The receptors were gathered from a man aged 50-59 years who received an inactivated influenza vaccine.

V and J are TRBV3-1 and TRBJ2-1; TRBD2 aligns across 15 bases. CDR1 and CDR2 (germline): LGHDT, YNNKEL (reference sequence). V trimming: 0 bases; J trimming: 15 bases; junction bases outside the gene matches: 6. The CDR3 is 15 amino acids. CDR3 sequence (DNA): TGTGCCAGCAGCCAAGATCCCGGACTAGCGGGGGGGATGTTCTTC. Protein: CASSQDPGLAGGMFF.

The CDR3 DNA follows: TGCGCCAGCAGCCTACGAATGTCCAGGGGTAGCGATACGCAGTATTTT. Encoded protein: CASSLRMSRGSDTQYF. The chain joins TRBV5-1 to TRBJ2-3; D is perhaps TRBD1 (6 bases). Germline CDR1 SGHRS, CDR2 YFSETQ. Trimming removed 4 bases from V and 6 bases from J, with 21 bases in between. CDR3 length: 16 amino acids.

The sample holds a few counts of this clonotype. The chain joins TRBV29-1 to TRBJ2-6; possible D gene TRBD1, 6 bases. The CDR3 is 15 residues long. The germline V gene has CDR1 SQVTM and CDR2 ANQGSEA. The germline V and J ends were trimmed by 4 bases and 3 bases, with 13 bases remaining between them. This chain's CDR3 is CSVAQGLGGANVLTF. The CDR3 nucleotides are TGCAGCGTTGCCCAGGGGCTTGGTGGGGCCAACGTCCTGACTTTC.

This chain connects TRBV5-1 to TRBJ2-3, with 10 positions matching TRBD2. Germline assignment: CDR1 SGHRS and CDR2 YFSETQ. Trimming removed 4 bases from V and 6 bases from J; junction bases left unmatched: 11. The CDR3 totals 16 residues. This CDR3 reads CASSPEREGSKDTQYF. DNA of the CDR3: TGCGCCAGCAGCCCCGAGCGGGAGGGCTCGAAGGATACGCAGTATTTT. The whole variable domain, filled in from reference TRBV5-1 and TRBJ2-3, reads KAGVTQTPRYLIKTRGQQVTLSCSPISGHRSVSWYQQTPGQGLQFLFEYFSETQRNKGNFPGRFSGRQFSNSRSEMNVSTLELGDSALYLCASSPEREGSKDTQYFGPGTRLTVL.

This clonotype has a handful of counts. V and J are TRBV6-1 and TRBJ2-2, with D hard to call. Trimming removed 7 bases from V and 0 bases from J, with 6 bases in between. Germline V lookup: CDR1 MNHNS, CDR2 SASEGT. The CDR3 has 13 residues. CDR3 amino acids: CASIDPNTGELFF. The CDR3 DNA reads TGTGCCAGCATAGACCCGAACACCGGGGAGCTGTTTTTT.

This chain joins TRBV29-1 and TRBJ2-1; D tentatively reads TRBD1 or TRBD2 (5 bases each). Trimming took off 6 bases at V and 3 bases at J, with 15 bases between the two ends. Germline values: CDR1 SQVTM, CDR2 ANQGSEA. This CDR3 contains 14 residues. CDR3 residues: CSVPRDGNYNEQFF. The CDR3 nucleotides read TGCAGCGTACCCCGGGACGGGAACTACAATGAGCAGTTCTTC.

The chain links TRBV4-2 to TRBJ2-1; a possible D gene is TRBD1 (5 bases). Trimming pared 0 bases from V and 0 bases from J, leaving 9 bases between. Germline V gene data show CDR1 as LGHNA and CDR2 as YNFKEQ. The CDR3 is 16 amino acids. This chain's CDR3 is CASSQDRDSSYNEQFF. In nucleotides, the CDR3 is TGTGCCAGCAGCCAAGACAGGGATAGCTCCTACAATGAGCAGTTCTTC.

This clonotype was detected a few times. The V gene is TRBV20-1, the J gene TRBJ1-2; 8 bases are shared with TRBD1. This CDR3 contains 14 residues. Germline V gene lookup returns CDR1 DFQATT and CDR2 SNEGSKA (reference sequence). V lost 5 bases, J lost 4 bases, and 9 bases stayed unmatched. The CDR3: CSAQAQGGGYGYTF. CDR3 coding DNA: TGCAGTGCTCAGGCACAGGGGGGAGGCTATGGCTACACCTTC.

This clonotype was observed a handful of times. The rearrangement links TRBV12-3 or TRBV12-4 to TRBJ2-1, with 7 bases fitting TRBD1. This CDR3 has 14 residues. V shed 6 bases and J 1 base; nucleotides not matched to a gene: 3. The CDR3 nucleotides are TGTGCCAGCAGACGGACAGGTTCCTACAATGAGCAGTTCTTC. This sequence encodes CASRRTGSYNEQFF.

This clonotype was seen a handful of times. The CDR3 nucleotides are TGTGCCAGCAGTTGGGGACTAGCGGGGGCGCTCTACCAAGAGACCCAGTACTTC. It yields the protein CASSWGLAGALYQETQYF. The chain couples TRBV6-5 to TRBJ2-5, with 14 bases aligning to TRBD2. Per germline, CDR1 MNHEY and CDR2 SVGAGI. After removal of 4 bases from V and 0 bases from J, the junction contained 7 bases not matched to a gene. There are 18 residues in the CDR3.

The rearrangement joins TRBV28 to TRBJ1-5; 10 bases are shared with TRBD1. J gave up 4 bases and V 6 bases, and 9 bases lay outside the gene matches. The CDR3 consists of 16 residues. The V gene's germline CDR1 is MDHEN and CDR2 SYDVKM. The CDR3 nucleotides are TGTGCCAGCAGCCCCTGGGACAGGGGTCAAAATCAGCCCCAGCATTTT. This codes for CASSPWDRGQNQPQHF.

This clonotype was detected many times. V usage is TRBV12-3 or TRBV12-4 and J usage is TRBJ1-2; 9 bases map to TRBD1. This CDR3 is built from 13 residues. J was trimmed by 6 bases and V by 5 bases; bases with no gene match: 4. CDR3 nucleotide sequence: TGTGCCAGCAGTGCCTACAGGGGGCATGGCTACACCTTC. This codes for CASSAYRGHGYTF.

A few counts support this clonotype. The rearrangement joins TRBV28 to TRBJ1-1, with D perhaps TRBD1 (5 bases). Germline V gene sequence: CDR1 MDHEN, CDR2 SYDVKM. Between the trimmed V and J ends, which lost 5 bases and 5 bases, there was a span of 21 bases. The CDR3 is 16 amino acids. The CDR3 region has the DNA TGTGCCAGCAGTACCTTACCAGGGAAAGGGATAACTGAAGCTTTCTTT. Translating gives CASSTLPGKGITEAFF.

The CDR3 sequence: CASSSPVYGYTF. In DNA, the CDR3 is TGTGCCAGCTCATCGCCGGTCTATGGCTACACCTTC. The J gene is TRBJ1-2, the V gene TRBV18; D is unclear. V dropped 5 bases and J dropped 4 bases, with 8 bases sitting between them. Germline V gene data show CDR1 as KGHSH and CDR2 as LQKENI. The length of the CDR3 is 12 residues.

This clonotype turned up a few times. V is TRBV9 and J is TRBJ1-2; D gene ambiguous. V lost 3 bases, J lost 4 bases, and 10 bases lay in between. Per the germline V gene, CDR1 is SGDLS and CDR2 is YYNGEE. The CDR3 runs 13 residues. This CDR3 reads CASSATPPYGYTF. In DNA form, the CDR3 reads TGTGCCAGCAGCGCGACTCCTCCCTATGGCTACACCTTC. The full variable domain, with the rest looked up from reference TRBV9 and TRBJ1-2, is DSGVTQTPKHLITATGQRVTLRCSPRSGDLSVYWYQQSLDQGLQFLIQYYNGEERAKGNILERFSAQQFPDLHSELNLSSLELGDSALYFCASSATPPYGYTFGSGTRLTVV.

The chain couples TRBV7-9 to TRBJ1-6; D gene unclear. Per the germline V gene, CDR1 is SEHNR and CDR2 is FQNEAQ (reference sequence). Trimming left V 1 base short and J 9 bases short, with 10 bases between. CDR3 length: 14 residues. CDR3 nucleotide sequence: TGTGCCAGCAGCTTAGGCGGCAGAGGTTCACCCCTCCACTTT. Amino acids: CASSLGGRGSPLHF.

This clonotype was seen a handful of times. This chain joins TRBV5-1 and TRBJ1-1, with a possible D match to TRBD1 (5 bases). The CDR3 spans 14 residues. Per the germline V gene, CDR1 is SGHRS and CDR2 is YFSETQ. V lost 8 bases and J 0 bases, leaving 14 bases between the germline ends. DNA for the CDR3: TGCGCCAGTCAGCGGGACCAAATGAACACTGAAGCTTTCTTT. Residues: CASQRDQMNTEAFF.

J is TRBJ2-3 and V is TRBV4-1; 7 nucleotides line up with TRBD1. The CDR3 length is 15 residues. In germline, CDR1 is MGHRA, CDR2 YSYEKL. V trimming: 1 base; J trimming: 2 bases; junction bases outside the gene matches: 3. CDR3 amino acids: CASSQGQGYTDTQYF. CDR3 sequence (DNA): TGCGCCAGCAGCCAAGGACAGGGTTACACAGATACGCAGTATTTT.